What follows are 4 T cell receptor beta chains derived from one specimen sequenced in a study of blood T cell repertoires in COVID-19. Repertoires were generated with immunoSEQ multiplex PCR, while TCRdb's copy carries only in-frame clones and drops some. The sample lists roughly 300,000 clones, 81% occurring once. Sequenced sample: peripheral blood. These receptors came from an older woman with active or convalescent COVID-19.

The rearrangement uses TRBV27 and TRBJ2-1; D is perhaps TRBD2 (7 bases). This CDR3 spans 16 amino acids. V lost 6 bases and J 4 bases, leaving 19 bases between the germline ends. Looked up from germline, CDR1 is MNHEY and CDR2 is SMNVEV (reference sequence). The CDR3 nucleotides read TGTGCCAGCAGGTCGGTTATCGGGGGGCGTTACAATGAGCAGTTCTTC. The encoded protein is CASRSVIGGRYNEQFF.

The chain links TRBV4-1 to TRBJ2-5; 12 bases agree with TRBD2. This CDR3 has 15 amino acids. Trimming removed 4 bases from V and 2 bases from J; junction bases left unmatched: 2. Per the germline V gene, CDR1 is MGHRA and CDR2 is YSYEKL. The CDR3 bases are TGCGCCAGCAGCCCGACTAGCGGGGGACAAGAGACCCAGTACTTC. It specifies CASSPTSGGQETQYF.

This chain links TRBV6-2 or TRBV6-3 with TRBJ2-7, with 8 bases that match TRBD1. V shed 0 bases, J shed 3 bases, and the junction held 4 bases outside the gene matches. CDR3 length: 15 amino acids. Germline CDR1 reads MNHEY; CDR2 reads SVGEGT. CDR3 DNA: TGTGCCAGCAGTTACTCGATTGGGACAGGCTACGAGCAGTACTTC. It codes for CASSYSIGTGYEQYF.

In its sample, this clone was seen once. The chain employs TRBV7-9 and TRBJ2-3; TRBD2 aligns across 8 bases. The CDR3 is 19 amino acids. V shed 3 bases and J 5 bases; nucleotides not matched to a gene: 19. Germline V gives CDR1 SEHNR, CDR2 FQNEAQ (reference sequence). CDR3 DNA sequence: TGTGCCAGCAGCTTGCACTCCCAGCGGGGGATTAAGTTAGGAGATACGCAGTATTTT. Protein product: CASSLHSQRGIKLGDTQYF.